A single sample gave rise to the 27 T cell receptor beta chains below, sequenced in a study of blood T cell repertoires in COVID-19. Repertoires were generated with immunoSEQ multiplex PCR, while TCRdb's copy carries only in-frame clones and drops some. The sample yields fewer than 200,000 clones, roughly 79% seen once. Sequenced input: peripheral blood. The source is a woman in her seventies with acute or convalescent COVID-19.

This sequence joins TRBV21-1 and TRBJ2-3; the listed D gene, TRBD2, was not tested against the DNA. TRBV21-1 is termed a pseudogene. The CDR3 runs 16 residues. The CDR3 spells CASSKGGAGRTDTQYF. Here the CDR3 DNA reads TGTGCCAGCAGCAAAGGTGGAGCGGGAAGAACAGATACGCAGTATTTT.

The gene calls are TRBV27 and TRBJ1-2; no reliable D call. Germline V CDR1 and CDR2: MNHEY, SMNVEV (reference sequence). The CDR3 loop spans 15 amino acids. Trimming shortened V by 5 bases and J by 4 bases, and 17 bases separated the two germline ends. In DNA form, the CDR3 reads TGTGCCAGCAGTGACCTCCCGGTGGAGACCTATGGCTACACCTTC. Encoded protein: CASSDLPVETYGYTF.

This clone has only one observation. This chain uses TRBV30 with TRBJ2-7; D not resolved. Trimming shortened V by 3 bases and J by 3 bases, and 9 bases separated the two germline ends. The CDR3 runs 12 residues. The germline V gene has CDR1 GTSNPN and CDR2 SVGIG (reference sequence). CDR3 protein: CAWRQSDYEQYF. DNA for the CDR3: TGTGCCTGGAGACAGTCCGACTACGAGCAGTACTTC.

V gene TRBV11-2 combines with J gene TRBJ2-7, with D hard to call. Trimming took 2 bases from V and 3 from J, leaving 11 bases between them. The CDR3 has 14 residues. The V gene's germline CDR1 is SGHAT and CDR2 FQNNGV. CDR3 DNA: TGTGCCAGCAGCTTATCTAGGCCAGACTACGAGCAGTACTTC. Translation: CASSLSRPDYEQYF.

The chain combines TRBV6-2 or TRBV6-3 with TRBJ2-5, with TRBD1 matching 7 bases. The ends lost 0 bases at V and 4 bases at J; junction bases unmatched: 8. CDR1 and CDR2 from the germline V gene are MNHEY and SVGEGT. The CDR3 length is 16 residues. CDR3 sequence reads: CASSYSNRGIGETQYF. As DNA, the CDR3 is TGTGCCAGCAGTTACTCGAACAGGGGTATTGGAGAGACCCAGTACTTC.

This chain uses TRBV27 with TRBJ2-7; 9 nucleotides match TRBD1. V shed 6 bases, J shed 2 bases, and the junction held 8 bases outside the gene matches. Germline V gene lookup returns CDR1 MNHEY and CDR2 SMNVEV (reference sequence). The length of the CDR3 is 15 residues. CDR3 residues: CASRRTGAKPYEQYF. CDR3 in DNA: TGTGCCAGCAGGAGGACAGGGGCGAAACCCTACGAGCAGTACTTC.

V gene TRBV7-2 combines with J gene TRBJ2-3, with a possible D match to TRBD1 (6 bases). V lost 5 bases, J lost 4 bases, and 19 bases lay in between. The CDR3 covers 16 residues. Germline V gene lookup returns CDR1 SGHTA and CDR2 FQGNSA. The CDR3 bases are TGTGCCAGCAGCCACAACGAGGGGGTAGGCTCAGATACGCAGTATTTT. Translation gives CASSHNEGVGSDTQYF. Full variable domain (missing parts from reference TRBV7-2 and TRBJ2-3): GAGVSQSPSNKVTEKGKDVELRCDPISGHTALYWYRQSLGQGLEFLIYFQGNSAPDKSGLPSDRFSAERTGGSVSTLTIQRTQQEDSAVYLCASSHNEGVGSDTQYFGPGTRLTVL.

The CDR3 coding sequence is TGTGCCAGCAGACCCGCCGGGGGGTATGAGCAGTTCTTC. It codes for CASRPAGGYEQFF. The rearrangement links TRBV6-5 to TRBJ2-1; 7 bases match TRBD2. The CDR3 runs 13 residues. Germline lookup yields CDR1 MNHEY and CDR2 SVGAGI. The V segment lost 6 bases and the J segment 8 bases; nucleotides outside the gene matches: 7.

The V and J genes are TRBV27 and TRBJ2-3, with 9 bases identical to TRBD2. Germline V gives CDR1 MNHEY, CDR2 SMNVEV (reference sequence). The CDR3 spans 16 residues. J was trimmed by 3 bases and V by 5 bases; bases with no gene match: 9. The CDR3 sequence is CASSTLAGKGTDTQYF. The CDR3 DNA reads as TGTGCCAGCAGTACCCTAGCGGGAAAGGGAACAGATACGCAGTATTTT.

The rearrangement links TRBV5-5 to TRBJ2-1; D is perhaps TRBD1 (5 bases). The V end was cut by 2 bases, the J end by 1 base, with 10 bases between. The germline CDR1 and CDR2 sequences are SGHKS and YYEKEE (reference sequence). The CDR3 contains 15 residues. DNA for the CDR3: TGTGCCAGCAGCTTTCGACAGCCTTCCTACAATGAGCAGTTCTTC. Amino acids: CASSFRQPSYNEQFF.

As DNA, the CDR3 is TGTGCCAGCAGCTTATCGGTGAGTGGTACTGAAGCTTTCTTT. This gives the protein CASSLSVSGTEAFF. The genes are TRBV5-6 and TRBJ1-1; D remains unclear. The CDR3 consists of 14 residues. V was pared by 2 bases and J by 5 bases, with 13 bases between. Germline CDR1 and CDR2: SGHDT and YYEEEE.

In its sample, this clone was seen a few times. The rearrangement uses TRBV5-1 and TRBJ2-7; D remains ambiguous. The CDR3 loop spans 17 amino acids. Trimming removed 0 bases from V and 3 bases from J, with 19 bases in between. Germline V gene lookup returns CDR1 SGHRS and CDR2 YFSETQ. The CDR3 region is CASSLAVAEAHYYEQYF. CDR3 in DNA: TGCGCCAGCAGCTTGGCCGTCGCGGAAGCCCATTACTACGAGCAGTACTTC. The variable domain in full, completed from reference TRBV5-1 and TRBJ2-7, reads KAGVTQTPRYLIKTRGQQVTLSCSPISGHRSVSWYQQTPGQGLQFLFEYFSETQRNKGNFPGRFSGRQFSNSRSEMNVSTLELGDSALYLCASSLAVAEAHYYEQYFGPGTRLTVT.

The chain uses TRBV30 and TRBJ2-3; D possibly corresponds to TRBD1 (5 bases). Germline CDR1 reads GTSNPN; CDR2 reads SVGIG (reference sequence). V was shortened by 5 bases and J by 0 bases, with 6 bases between the two germline ends. This CDR3 region has 12 residues. DNA for the CDR3: TGTGCCTGGCAGGGAAGCACAGATACGCAGTATTTT. The encoded protein is CAWQGSTDTQYF.

The chain uses TRBV18 and TRBJ1-1; D gene ambiguous. Trimming cost V 2 bases and J 1 base, with 17 bases left between them. Looked up from germline, CDR1 is KGHSH and CDR2 is LQKENI. CDR3 length: 17 amino acids. CDR3 nucleotide sequence: TGTGCCAGCTCACCATCACGGTACTCCGAAGAGAACACTGAAGCTTTCTTT. This sequence encodes CASSPSRYSEENTEAFF.

The chain links TRBV5-1 to TRBJ2-3, with D maybe TRBD2 (5 bases). The CDR3 is 14 amino acids. Deletions cut 2 bases from V and 4 bases from J, with 11 bases between. The germline CDR1 and CDR2 sequences are SGHRS and YFSETQ. The CDR3: CASSLGTSADTQYF. CDR3 in DNA: TGCGCCAGCAGCTTAGGTACTAGTGCAGATACGCAGTATTTT.

The CDR3 protein is CASSPSVNQPQHF. The CDR3 DNA sequence: TGTGCCAGTAGTCCGTCCGTCAATCAGCCCCAGCATTTT. This chain links TRBV19 with TRBJ1-5; the D is unclear. V lost 5 bases and J lost 3, with 8 bases in between. This CDR3 region has 13 residues. Germline assignment: CDR1 LNHDA and CDR2 SQIVND (reference sequence).

The rearrangement joins TRBV29-1 to TRBJ1-1; 7 nucleotides align to TRBD1. Trimming at V came to 6 bases and at J to 0 bases, leaving 4 bases not matched to a gene. Germline CDR1 and CDR2: SQVTM and ANQGSEA. CDR3 length equals 13 residues. The CDR3 DNA follows: TGCAGCGTAGGGGGCCGGATGAACACTGAAGCTTTCTTT. This translates into CSVGGRMNTEAFF.

CDR3 region: CASSVTRDYEQYF. In DNA form, the CDR3 reads TGCGCCAGCAGTGTTACTCGTGACTACGAGCAGTACTTC. This chain joins TRBV10-2 and TRBJ2-7; D remains unclear. The germline V gene encodes CDR1 WSHSY and CDR2 SAAADI. Trimming left V 4 bases short and J 3 bases short, with 10 bases between. The CDR3 contains 13 residues.

The chain uses TRBV18 and TRBJ2-1, with TRBD1 matching over 9 bases. Trimming cost V 0 bases and J 10 bases; bases outside gene matches: 7. The CDR3 runs 15 residues. CDR1 KGHSH and CDR2 LQKENI come from the germline V gene. CDR3 DNA: TGTGCCAGCTCACCACCCGGTGGAGACAGGGGGGAGCAGTTCTTC. It is translated as CASSPPGGDRGEQFF.

This chain links TRBV27 with TRBJ1-1; the D is unclear. The CDR3 consists of 14 residues. CDR1 is MNHEY and CDR2 is SMNVEV in the germline V gene (reference sequence). V lost 6 bases, J lost 2 bases, and 13 bases lay in between. DNA of the CDR3: TGTGCCAGCAGGAAACAGACTACTAACACTGAAGCTTTCTTT. As protein: CASRKQTTNTEAFF.

The chain employs TRBV5-1 and TRBJ2-1; 11 positions match TRBD2. The CDR3 consists of 14 residues. With V trimmed by 7 bases and J by 6 bases, 6 bases remained unmatched. The V gene's germline CDR1 is SGHRS and CDR2 YFSETQ. The CDR3 sequence is CASQAGLAGNEQFF. The CDR3 DNA reads TGCGCCAGCCAGGCCGGACTAGCGGGCAATGAGCAGTTCTTC.

V is TRBV28 and J is TRBJ2-3; 8 positions agree with TRBD2. CDR3 length: 16 amino acids. V was clipped by 6 bases and J by 7 bases; unmatched bases: 15. CDR1 MDHEN and CDR2 SYDVKM come from the germline V gene. Here the CDR3 reads CASRVQRETYANTQYF. For the CDR3, the DNA is TGTGCCAGCAGAGTTCAGCGGGAGACGTATGCGAATACGCAGTATTTT.

This clone came up once. J is TRBJ2-1 and V is TRBV14, with 7 bases identical to TRBD2. The germline CDR1 and CDR2 sequences are SGHDN and FVKESK. The CDR3 consists of 16 residues. With 3 bases clipped from V and 4 bases from J, the junction kept 9 bases outside the gene matches. The CDR3 DNA is TGTGCCAGCAGCCAGACCGGGCTAGCGGTATACAATGAGCAGTTCTTC. This gives the protein CASSQTGLAVYNEQFF.

The chain uses TRBV5-5 and TRBJ1-3; tentative D call: TRBD1 (6 bases). The CDR3 consists of 15 residues. The V gene lost 0 bases and the J gene lost 2 bases, with 9 bases spanning the gap. Per germline, CDR1 SGHKS and CDR2 YYEKEE (reference sequence). CDR3 region: CASSLAGVPGNTIYF. The CDR3 DNA reads as TGTGCCAGCAGCTTGGCAGGGGTACCTGGAAACACCATATATTTT.

This clone was seen just once. The chain links TRBV5-4 to TRBJ2-7, with D perhaps matching TRBD2 (6 bases). CDR1 SGHNT and CDR2 YYREEE come from the germline V gene (reference sequence). CDR3 length equals 14 residues. V dropped 4 bases and J dropped 2 bases, with 13 bases sitting between them. The CDR3 region has the DNA TGTGCCAGCAGCGGGGGACTTCAAACCTACGAGCAGTACTTC. Translated, it gives CASSGGLQTYEQYF.

With respect to this clone: This sample also contains other DNA sequences that code for the same CDR3. The V gene is TRBV10-3, the J gene TRBJ2-5, with 9 bases lining up with TRBD1. J lost 5 bases, V lost 6 bases, and 1 base had no gene match. CDR1 is ENHRY and CDR2 is SYGVKD in the germline V gene. The CDR3 has 12 amino acids. This chain's CDR3 is CAIRGTGETQYF. Here the CDR3 DNA reads TGTGCCATCAGGGGGACAGGGGAGACCCAGTACTTC.

The chain joins TRBV2 to TRBJ1-2, with D perhaps TRBD1 (6 bases). The V end lost 4 bases, the J end lost 8 bases, and 17 bases lay between the germline ends. The CDR3 sequence is 14 residues long. The germline CDR1 and CDR2 sequences are SNHLY and FYNNEI. In DNA form, the CDR3 reads TGTGCCAGCAGTGTCATCCGGGACATCGGAGGCTACACCTTC. Translating gives CASSVIRDIGGYTF.